This paragraph covers one TCR beta chain sequence. The antigen is undetermined. These data are taken from a study of blood T cells in healthy people across ages. Alongside a J-beta primer mix, a sample-barcoded 5' primer served in a second PCR lasting about 6 to 12 cycles. A template-switch adaptor with 12 random nucleotides tagged each cDNA molecule. TCRdb used MiXCR to reprocess the 5' RACE reads, holding one entry per CDR3 protein. There are hundreds of thousands of distinct CDR3 sequences in the sample; 62% occur only once, and 28% lies in the top ten. From germline, CDR1 is LGHNA and CDR2 YSLEER. The CDR3 runs 15 residues. Study outcomes and limitations: Higher naive T cell percentage went strongly together with higher TCR beta diversity.

The chain has TRBV4-3 and TRBJ2-5, with 7 bases fitting TRBD2. The end of the DNA fits TRBJ2-7 better, so the J call may be wrong. What was sequenced was blood. This clonotype was obtained from a young man in good health. The chain's CDR3 is CASSQEVGEGYEQYF. As DNA, the CDR3 is TGCGCCAGCAGCCAAGAGGTGGGGGAGGGGTACGAGCAGTACTTC.